Sequencing of this T cell receptor (beta chain) was carried out in a study of blood T cell repertoires in COVID-19. Study summary: The United States, Italy and Spain were the sources of the acute and convalescent COVID-19 samples. T cells, B-cell-depleted T cells, or PBMCs provided the cDNA or gDNA that served as material.

Authors' methods: Reference gene primer amplification gave estimated nucleated cell counts. This table comes from immunoSEQ multiplex PCR, and its TCRdb copy is limited to in-frame clones, with some not included. V and J calls and clone size follow that table, whereas D and trimming were derived from the DNA. This sample has tens of thousands of clones, with roughly 88% found just once. Germline CDR1 and CDR2: SGHKS and YYEKEE (reference sequence). The CDR3 length is 15 residues. The J segment lost 8 bases and the V segment lost 0 bases, leaving 6 bases of the junction unmatched. The chain uses TRBV5-5 and TRBJ2-1; 9 bases match TRBD1. Specimen: peripheral blood. This clonotype was sampled from a human donor in a cohort sampled during active COVID-19. As DNA, the CDR3 is TGTGCCAGCAGCTTGGCGGGACAGGGAGGCGATGAGCAGTTCTTC. This codes for CASSLAGQGGDEQFF.